What follows are 16 T cell receptor beta chains derived from one specimen sequenced in a study of blood T cell repertoires in COVID-19. The method was immunoSEQ multiplex PCR; TCRdb's version includes in-frame clones alone and lacks a portion of them. The table records 140,000 to 150,000 clones, around 79% of them present only once. The specimen sequenced was peripheral blood. Every receptor here comes from a man in his forties or fifties with active or convalescent COVID-19.

The V gene is TRBV3-1 (or the pseudogene TRBV3-2), the J gene TRBJ2-6, with D possibly matching TRBD1 (6 bases). The germline gives CDR1 LGHDT, CDR2 YNNKEL (reference sequence). The CDR3 consists of 15 residues. V was trimmed by 4 bases and J by 0 bases, leaving 7 bases between them. The CDR3 region has the DNA TGTGCCAGCAGCCCGGACAGCTCTGGGGCCAACGTCCTGACTTTC. Its translation: CASSPDSSGANVLTF.

This clone was seen more than once but under ten times. The chain is built from TRBV6-5 and TRBJ2-5; 11 bases align to TRBD2. The CDR3 sequence is 15 residues long. Per germline, CDR1 MNHEY and CDR2 SVGAGI. The V segment lost 2 bases and the J segment 5 bases; nucleotides outside the gene matches: 4. The CDR3 loop is CASSYTSGSRETQYF. CDR3 DNA: TGTGCCAGCAGTTACACTAGCGGGAGTCGGGAGACCCAGTACTTC.

The chain uses TRBV6-2 or TRBV6-3 and TRBJ1-1; perhaps TRBD1 as D (6 bases). Germline assignment: CDR1 MNHEY and CDR2 SVGEGT. Trimming removed 5 bases at V and 0 bases at J, with 19 bases between. The CDR3 has 17 residues. The CDR3 nucleotides are TGTGCCAGCAGTCATGGACAGCGGTACGCCATGAACACTGAAGCTTTCTTT. Translated, it gives CASSHGQRYAMNTEAFF.

The chain combines TRBV19 with TRBJ1-1; D remains ambiguous. Looked up from germline, CDR1 is LNHDA and CDR2 is SQIVND (reference sequence). This CDR3 is 13 amino acids long. Trimming removed 1 base at V and 5 bases at J, with 8 bases between. CDR3 in amino acids: CASSIGPGTEAFF. Here the CDR3 DNA reads TGTGCCAGTAGTATAGGCCCGGGAACTGAAGCTTTCTTT.

The rearrangement joins TRBV5-5 to TRBJ1-1; D unclear. CDR3 length: 12 amino acids. V was trimmed by 4 bases and J by 0 bases, leaving 4 bases between them. CDR1 is SGHKS and CDR2 is YYEKEE in the germline V gene (reference sequence). The CDR3 DNA reads as TGTGCCAGCAGCGTAGTGAACACTGAAGCTTTCTTT. Its protein product is CASSVVNTEAFF.

V usage is TRBV3-1 (or the pseudogene TRBV3-2) and J usage is TRBJ1-5, with 7 bases matching TRBD1. The V gene's germline CDR1 is LGHDT and CDR2 YNNKEL (reference sequence). Trimming took 6 bases from V and 1 from J; bases not matched to a gene: 6. There are 15 residues in the CDR3. The CDR3 here is CASSRDSNSNQPQHF. CDR3 DNA sequence: TGTGCCAGCAGTCGGGACAGTAACAGCAATCAGCCCCAGCATTTT.

This clone appeared a single time. J is TRBJ2-1 and V is TRBV11-3; 9 bases agree with TRBD1. The CDR3 loop spans 16 amino acids. V was clipped by 3 bases and J by 9 bases; unmatched bases: 12. Germline V gene sequence: CDR1 SGHNT, CDR2 YENEEA. Here the CDR3 DNA reads TGTGCCAGCAGCTTGGGAACCGGGACAGGGCCAAGTGAGCAGTTCTTC. This encodes CASSLGTGTGPSEQFF.

This rearrangement joins TRBV19 to TRBJ2-1; tentatively, D is TRBD1 (6 bases). Germline V gene lookup returns CDR1 LNHDA and CDR2 SQIVND (reference sequence). The CDR3 extends over 16 amino acids. V lost 9 bases and J 0 bases, leaving 18 bases between the germline ends. Here the CDR3 DNA reads TGTGCCAGCCAGGGGATGCAGCCTAACTCCTACAATGAGCAGTTCTTC. Protein sequence: CASQGMQPNSYNEQFF.

CDR3 residues: CASSQGTGGVYEQYF. CDR3 coding DNA: TGCGCCAGCAGCCAAGGGACAGGGGGCGTTTACGAGCAGTACTTC. The chain carries TRBV4-1 and TRBJ2-7; 11 bases are a match to TRBD1. V lost 1 base and J lost 4; bases outside the gene matches: 3. The CDR3 totals 15 residues. CDR1 and CDR2 from the germline V gene are MGHRA and YSYEKL.

This chain joins TRBV30 and TRBJ2-1, with 11 bases fitting TRBD2. CDR3 length: 15 amino acids. Germline-derived CDR1 and CDR2 are GTSNPN and SVGIG (reference sequence). The J segment lost 7 bases and the V segment lost 0 bases, leaving 5 bases of the junction unmatched. The CDR3 DNA follows: TGTGCCTGGAGTGTCGGTAGCGGGAGGGGAAATGAGCAGTTCTTC. Its protein product is CAWSVGSGRGNEQFF.

The DNA for the CDR3 is TGTGCCAGCAGTTACTCGAAAAATACGGGAAATTCACCCCTCCACTTT. Translated: CASSYSKNTGNSPLHF. The rearrangement links TRBV6-6 to TRBJ1-6; D not resolved. Germline V gene data show CDR1 as MNHNY and CDR2 as SVGAGI (reference sequence). The V end lost 0 bases, the J end lost 7 bases, and 13 bases lay between the germline ends. This CDR3 is 16 amino acids long.

V and J are TRBV28 and TRBJ1-1; 8 positions match TRBD1. V lost 5 bases, J lost 7 bases, and 9 bases stayed unmatched. Germline-derived CDR1 and CDR2 are MDHEN and SYDVKM. The CDR3 sequence is 14 residues long. The CDR3 bases are TGTGCCAGCAGTACGCCAGGGGGCAGAATTGAAGCTTTCTTT. This codes for CASSTPGGRIEAFF.

The count of this clone is one. The V gene is TRBV28, the J gene TRBJ2-7, with a weak D call TRBD2 (6 bases). Trimming pared 5 bases from V and 6 bases from J, leaving 17 bases between. The CDR3 spans 14 residues. Germline CDR1 MDHEN, CDR2 SYDVKM. CDR3 protein: CASSPKVLAGEQYF. DNA of the CDR3: TGTGCCAGCAGTCCTAAGGTACTAGCCGGCGAGCAGTACTTC.

The V and J genes are TRBV6-5 and TRBJ1-5, with 8 nucleotides matching TRBD1. V lost 7 bases, J lost 1 base, and 6 bases stayed unmatched. The CDR3 consists of 15 residues. CDR1 is MNHEY and CDR2 is SVGAGI in the germline V gene. The CDR3 sequence: CASNRDRGSNQPQHF. The CDR3 nucleotides read TGTGCCAGCAACCGAGACAGGGGAAGCAATCAGCCCCAGCATTTT.

V and J are TRBV7-3 and TRBJ2-1, with 10 bases lining up with TRBD2. Per the germline V gene, CDR1 is SGHTA and CDR2 is FQGTGA. Trimming removed 5 bases from V and 3 bases from J; junction bases left unmatched: 4. The CDR3 length is 15 residues. The CDR3 spells CASSPASGGYNEQFF. The CDR3 bases are TGTGCCAGCAGCCCCGCTAGCGGGGGCTACAATGAGCAGTTCTTC.

The rearrangement uses TRBV5-6 and TRBJ1-4; no reliable D call. CDR3 length equals 13 residues. Germline lookup yields CDR1 SGHDT and CDR2 YYEEEE. V lost 2 bases and J 8 bases, leaving 10 bases between the germline ends. DNA for the CDR3: TGTGCCAGCAGCTTAGCGGCGGCAGAAAAACTGTTTTTT. Protein sequence: CASSLAAAEKLFF.